This is a list of T cell receptor beta chains from one sample in a study of identical twins. In TCRdb, the 5' RACE reads were re-called with MiXCR into one record per CDR3 protein. This table holds hundreds of thousands of distinct CDR3 sequences, 7.1% found once. This same sample was also part of a study on yellow fever vaccine responses in identical twins.

Source material: PBMCs. These TCRs come from a woman between 18 and 30 years old in good health. The CDR3 runs from the conserved cysteine through the conserved F or W. The D gene is left open where the match is weak. Size is stated for part of the rows, as once, few or many counts, or as a class when the clone is expanded.

v_call	clone_size	d_call	j_call	cdr3_aa	cdr3_nt
TRBV5-6	few	TRBD2	TRBJ2-5	CASSWGLAGGLEETQYF	TGTGCCAGCAGCTGGGGACTAGCGGGAGGTTTGGAAGAGACCCAGTACTTC
TRBV4-1	few	NA	TRBJ1-2	CASSQETDANYGYTF	TGCGCCAGCAGCCAAGAAACAGATGCTAACTATGGCTACACCTTC
TRBV2	few	TRBD1	TRBJ2-2	CASSGDRVSGGELFF	TGTGCCAGCAGTGGGGACAGGGTATCGGGCGGGGAGCTGTTTTTT
TRBV2	NA	TRBD2	TRBJ2-1	CASSEALGGRELFF	TGTGCCAGCAGTGAAGCGCTGGGCGGGCGGGAGCTGTTCTTC
TRBV12-3/TRBV12-4	many	NA	TRBJ2-6	CASSLGRAAPPGFGANVLTF	TGTGCCAGCAGTTTAGGCAGGGCTGCGCCTCCGGGTTTTGGGGCCAACGTCCTGACTTTC
TRBV9	NA	NA	TRBJ2-3	CASSVLSGTDTQYF	TGTGCCAGCAGCGTATTGTCAGGCACAGATACGCAGTATTTT
TRBV7-3	many	NA	TRBJ2-2	CASSPEPGLTTGELFF	TGTGCCAGCAGCCCAGAACCGGGACTTACCACCGGGGAGCTGTTTTTT
TRBV18	few	TRBD2	TRBJ2-3	CASSPMIAGSTDTQYF	TGTGCCAGCTCACCAATGATAGCGGGGAGCACAGATACGCAGTATTTT
TRBV25-1	many	NA	TRBJ2-5	CASSDPSRTADPETQYF	TGTGCCAGCAGTGACCCAAGCAGGACAGCGGATCCAGAGACCCAGTACTTC
TRBV29-1	many	NA	TRBJ2-5	CSAAWGEETQYF	TGCAGCGCAGCCTGGGGAGAAGAGACCCAGTACTTC
TRBV3-1	few	NA	TRBJ2-5	CASSQEVPGLVKKETQYF	TGTGCCAGCAGCCAAGAAGTCCCGGGACTGGTTAAAAAAGAGACCCAGTACTTC
TRBV5-1	few	TRBD1	TRBJ1-1	CASSSGGTGFVAEAFF	TGCGCCAGCAGCAGCGGGGGGACAGGCTTTGTCGCTGAAGCTTTCTTT
TRBV7-8	many	NA	TRBJ1-5	CASSLGRGQPQHF	TGTGCCAGCAGCTTAGGCAGGGGCCAGCCCCAGCATTTT
TRBV6-5	few	TRBD2	TRBJ2-5	CASSYLGLAGDQETQYF	TGTGCCAGCAGTTACCTGGGACTAGCGGGCGACCAAGAGACCCAGTACTTC
TRBV6-5	few	TRBD1	TRBJ1-2	CASSYRQGAGNYGYTF	TGTGCCAGCAGTTACAGACAGGGGGCCGGTAACTATGGCTACACCTTC
TRBV2	many	NA	TRBJ1-1	CASRGEGNTEAFF	TGTGCCAGCCGAGGAGAGGGGAACACTGAAGCTTTCTTT
TRBV5-1	many	TRBD1	TRBJ2-7	CASSLARTGSSSVNEQYF	TGCGCCAGCAGCTTGGCAAGGACAGGGTCTTCTTCAGTAAACGAGCAGTACTTC
TRBV7-6	few	NA	TRBJ1-1	CASSLGMRNTEAFF	TGTGCCAGCAGCTTGGGGATGAGGAACACTGAAGCTTTCTTT
TRBV7-9	NA	NA	TRBJ2-2	CASSDGGRSNTGELFF	TGTGCCAGCAGCGATGGAGGGCGGTCGAACACCGGGGAGCTGTTTTTT
TRBV28	few	TRBD1	TRBJ2-2	CASRLDRVATGELFF	TGTGCCAGCAGACTGGACAGGGTGGCCACCGGGGAGCTGTTTTTT
TRBV12-3/TRBV12-4	many	TRBD2	TRBJ2-1	CASSGVAGLRAEQFF	TGTGCCAGCAGTGGAGTAGCGGGCCTCAGGGCTGAGCAGTTCTTC
TRBV4-1	NA	TRBD2	TRBJ2-7	CASSQAGRYYEQYF	TGCGCCAGCAGCCAGGCCGGGAGGTATTACGAGCAGTACTTC
TRBV10-3	few	NA	TRBJ2-3	CAISESTRTDTQYF	TGTGCCATCAGTGAGTCGACTCGGACAGATACGCAGTATTTT
TRBV10-3	few	NA	TRBJ2-5	CAISEVGKNRETQYF	TGTGCCATCAGTGAGGTCGGGAAGAACCGGGAGACCCAGTACTTC
TRBV14	many	NA	TRBJ2-1	CASSLIQGSDNEQFF	TGTGCCAGCAGCCTTATACAGGGTAGTGACAATGAGCAGTTCTTC
TRBV20-1	NA	NA	TRBJ2-1	CSAKAFDEQFF	TGCAGTGCTAAGGCATTCGATGAGCAGTTCTTC
TRBV20-1	few	NA	TRBJ2-1	CSAEDGSSYNEQFF	TGCAGTGCTGAGGACGGTAGCTCCTACAATGAGCAGTTCTTC
TRBV5-6	NA	TRBD1	TRBJ1-1	CASSDNRDRAFLNTEAFF	TGTGCCAGCAGCGATAACCGGGACAGGGCGTTCCTAAACACTGAAGCTTTCTTT
TRBV7-8	few	NA	TRBJ2-7	CASSKERGGAYEQYF	TGTGCCAGCAGCAAAGAGAGAGGAGGGGCCTACGAGCAGTACTTC
TRBV10-1	many	TRBD2	TRBJ2-2	CASSGTRTSNTGELFF	TGCGCCAGCAGTGGCACGCGGACTAGTAACACCGGGGAGCTGTTTTTT
TRBV5-5	few	TRBD2	TRBJ2-5	CASSLRSGGPSVETQYF	TGTGCCAGCAGCCTCAGATCGGGAGGGCCATCGGTAGAGACCCAGTACTTC
TRBV6-1	few	TRBD2	TRBJ2-1	CASKREGYNEQFF	TGTGCCAGCAAGCGGGAGGGCTACAATGAGCAGTTCTTC
TRBV7-8	few	NA	TRBJ2-3	CASSFGGGVGEDTQYF	TGTGCCAGCAGCTTCGGAGGGGGGGTTGGGGAAGATACGCAGTATTTT
TRBV6-5	few	TRBD1	TRBJ1-6	CASRLTGGNSPLHF	TGTGCCAGCAGGTTAACAGGGGGTAATTCACCCCTCCACTTT
TRBV5-1	NA	TRBD2	TRBJ2-1	CASSLVALAISYNEQFF	TGCGCCAGCAGCTTGGTTGCACTAGCGATCTCCTACAATGAGCAGTTCTTC
TRBV14	few	TRBD2	TRBJ2-7	CASSQDSSSGRGEQYF	TGTGCCAGCAGCCAAGATTCGTCTAGCGGGAGGGGTGAGCAGTACTTC
TRBV29-1	few	NA	TRBJ2-1	CSVETFFRATNNEQFF	TGCAGCGTTGAAACCTTCTTTCGAGCAACAAACAATGAGCAGTTCTTC
TRBV5-1	few	NA	TRBJ2-1	CASSWQGGVDYNEQFF	TGCGCCAGCAGCTGGCAAGGTGGCGTCGACTACAATGAGCAGTTCTTC
TRBV18	NA	NA	TRBJ2-7	CASSRDQSGSQYF	TGTGCCAGCTCGCGAGACCAGTCCGGCTCTCAGTACTTC
TRBV12-3/TRBV12-4	few	NA	TRBJ2-7	CASKKTATYEQYF	TGTGCCAGCAAAAAGACTGCCACCTACGAGCAGTACTTC
TRBV18	NA	NA	TRBJ1-1	CASSPPRTEAFF	TGTGCCAGCTCACCCCCCAGGACTGAAGCTTTCTTT
TRBV27	NA	NA	TRBJ1-6	CASRSPGPAGSPLHF	TGTGCCAGCAGATCGCCGGGACCCGCGGGTTCACCCCTCCACTTT
TRBV6-1	NA	TRBD2	TRBJ2-7	CASSNLAGERYEQYF	TGTGCCAGCAGCAACCTAGCGGGAGAACGATACGAGCAGTACTTC
TRBV4-2	many	NA	TRBJ2-1	CASSQDSVSSYNEQFF	TGTGCCAGCAGCCAAGATTCGGTGAGCTCCTACAATGAGCAGTTCTTC
TRBV20-1	few	NA	TRBJ2-3	CSARIELALGTDTQYF	TGCAGTGCTAGAATAGAGCTAGCGCTGGGCACAGATACGCAGTATTTT
TRBV10-3	NA	TRBD2	TRBJ2-7	CAIAGTTAYEQYF	TGTGCCATCGCCGGGACTACCGCCTACGAGCAGTACTTC
TRBV7-8	NA	NA	TRBJ2-2	CASSGGAETAGELFF	TGTGCCAGCAGCGGTGGGGCAGAAACGGCCGGGGAGCTGTTTTTT